The source of this T cell receptor beta chain is a study of tumor and adjacent non-tumor tissue in lung cancer (dated by TCRdb to 2016 to 2018). Concerning the study at large: Of the cohort, around 12 patients had adenocarcinoma, 2 had squamous cell carcinoma and 1 had small cell lung cancer. The 15 enrolled patients, of whom approximately ten were men and 5 were women, were aged about 31 to 76 years and were diagnosed with TNM stage I to III disease. Using bulk TCRbeta repertoires from around 14 lung cancer patients, the study set lung tumor tissue side by side with matched distant non-tumor lung tissue. TCRbeta CDR3 sequencing was performed on under 35 paired specimens, with one tumor sample and one normal lung sample collected per patient. In total, sequencing yielded approximately 130,000,000 productive TCRbeta reads, which works out to an average of approximately 4.1 million reads per sample.

The library relied on multiplex PCR. Sequencing took place on an Illumina HiSeq 2500. TCRbeta libraries were constructed through three rounds of nested PCR with primers (Table S4) according to protocols adapted from ARM-PCR. Before sequencing, PCR products of 200-500 bp were cut from the gel and purified using the QIAquick gel extraction kit. In the paper's pipeline: Reads were cleaned with Trimmomatic, merged with FLASH into complete CDR3 sequences, and assigned to V(D)J germline segments with MiTCR. Clonal diversity was calculated as the inverse Simpson's index using VDJtools. In-frame sequences lacking a premature stop codon were counted as productive reads. Starting from the raw public reads, TCRdb applied fastp trimming at Q25, assembled clones with MiXCR and retained in-frame beta chains. Merged by CDR3 protein, the rows form single entries marked with the most common genes and DNA. Here the V and J calls rest on TCRdb's processing, not on the authors' analysis. This sample is represented by approximately 80,000 distinct CDR3 sequences; more than 80% of them were singletons. Of the sample, 45% to 55% falls within the top ten clones.

General conclusions and limits of the study: The top 100 clones made up a significantly larger cumulative share of the repertoire in normal lung than in tumor tissue. Tumor tissue showed significantly higher TCR diversity (inverse Simpson) than normal lung tissue, at roughly 390 vs 170 (P = 0.0075, Mann-Whitney U test). The sequencing platform is not named in the methods, and unique molecular identifiers are not mentioned. Only approximately 14 patients were in the cohort, and the authors stated that larger samples and more detailed clinical data are needed. Peripheral blood was not sequenced, so blood TCRbeta repertoires in these lung cancer patients were not examined. Significantly higher TCR diversity was found in younger patients, and higher tumor TCR diversity was associated with shorter overall and disease-free survival.

RNA was isolated from bulk unsorted tissue, and RNA quality was assessed with a NanoDrop ND-1000 and an Agilent 2100. Normal lung samples were distant non-tumor tissue taken more than 3 cm from the tumor edge. Donors were newly diagnosed lung cancer patients admitted for thoracic surgery in China between August and November 2014, without prior chemotherapy. Patients with previous radiotherapy or chemotherapy, or with another concurrent cancer, were excluded from the study. Pieces of surgical tissue measuring about 1-2 cm3 were kept in RNAlater solution and stored at -80 degrees C until use. Details on this clonotype: Its antigen has not been determined. An end of the junction does not agree with germline; a read error may underlie this.

The sequence derives from a man in his sixties with non-small cell lung cancer. Specimen: distant non-tumor lung tissue.

The sequenced DNA: TGTGCCAACAGTTTATGGCAGGGGGGAATCGGGGAGCTGTTTTTT. Translated, this is CANSLWQGGIGELFF. The chain links TRBV12-3 or TRBV12-4 with TRBJ2-2; matching of 7 bases hints at TRBD1 as the D gene. The CDR3 runs 15 amino acids, cysteine and phenylalanine included. Just CDR3 DNA is preserved here, 45 bases in frame from base 1.